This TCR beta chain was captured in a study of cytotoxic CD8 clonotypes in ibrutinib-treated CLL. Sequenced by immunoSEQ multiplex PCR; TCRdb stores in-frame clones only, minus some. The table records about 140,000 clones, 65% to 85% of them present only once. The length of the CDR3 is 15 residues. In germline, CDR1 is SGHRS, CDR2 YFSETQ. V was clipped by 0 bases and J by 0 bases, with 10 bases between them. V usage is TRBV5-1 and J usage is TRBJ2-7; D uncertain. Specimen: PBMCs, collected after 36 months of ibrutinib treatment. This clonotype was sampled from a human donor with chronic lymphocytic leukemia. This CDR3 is CASSLVAVSSYEQYF. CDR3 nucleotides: TGCGCCAGCAGCTTGGTGGCGGTAAGCTCCTACGAGCAGTACTTC.